Following are 14 T cell receptor beta chains from one sample sequenced in a study of T-cell reconstitution after alpha-beta-depleted transplantation in children (dated by TCRdb to 2015 to 2016). Library generation was performed with PCR. Sequencing took place on an Illumina HiSeq 2500. TCR libraries were prepared with molecular barcoding, using unique molecular identifiers to normalize TCRbeta repertoire quantification. The public reads were reprocessed in TCRdb via fastp at Q25 and MiXCR, keeping in-frame beta chains. Entries are consolidated by CDR3 protein sequence, retaining the most common genes and DNA. This sample has about 640,000 distinct CDR3 sequences in its table, and over 15% of those were observed once. About 1.1% of the sample is in the top ten clones. Source: PBMCs from the stem cell graft donor, taken from the stem cell graft. These receptors all come from a human donor who donated a stem cell graft to a child with acute myeloid leukemia.

V and J are TRBV11-3 and TRBJ2-3; TRBD1 aligns across 8 bases. CDR3 length: 18 amino acids. Per germline, CDR1 SGHNT and CDR2 YENEEA. J lost 2 bases, V lost 1 base, and 11 bases had no gene match. CDR3 region: CASSLGPTGTGITDTQYF. The CDR3, as DNA: TGTGCCAGCAGCTTAGGACCTACCGGGACAGGTATCACAGATACGCAGTATTTT.

DNA for the CDR3: TGTGCCAGCAATGATGGGGGGCGCGAGACTGAAGCTTTCTTT. Its protein is CASNDGGRETEAFF. This chain connects TRBV6-1 to TRBJ1-1, with D possibly TRBD1 on 6 matching bases. Germline V gene sequence: CDR1 MNHNS, CDR2 SASEGT. CDR3 length: 14 residues. Trimming pared 7 bases from V and 5 bases from J, leaving 17 bases between.

This clonotype was detected many times. The chain couples TRBV11-3 to TRBJ1-5, with 10 bases identical to TRBD1. Losses at the gene ends were 5 bases for V and 0 bases for J; bases not matched to a gene: 10. The CDR3 is 18 residues long. Germline V gives CDR1 SGHNT, CDR2 YENEEA. CDR3 DNA sequence: TGTGCCAGCAGCCTACTGACAGGGGGCGCGGGTAGCAATCAGCCCCAGCATTTT. Protein product: CASSLLTGGAGSNQPQHF.

The J gene is TRBJ1-2, the V gene TRBV4-2; no reliable D call. The CDR3 totals 15 residues. Deletions cut 3 bases from V and 1 base from J, with 12 bases between. CDR1 is LGHNA and CDR2 is YNFKEQ in the germline V gene. The CDR3 here is CASSQAPGNNYGYTF. CDR3 nucleotide sequence: TGTGCCAGCAGCCAGGCTCCGGGGAATAACTATGGCTACACCTTC.

The sample holds a few counts of this clonotype. The V call is TRBV5-4, the J call TRBJ1-1; no reliable D call. Germline V gene lookup returns CDR1 SGHNT and CDR2 YYREEE (reference sequence). The CDR3 length is 13 residues. Trimming removed 2 bases at V and 2 bases at J, with 7 bases between. CDR3 sequence: CASSFDSNTEAFF. In DNA form, the CDR3 reads TGTGCCAGCAGCTTTGATAGTAACACTGAAGCTTTCTTT.

In this sample, this clonotype turned up many times. The rearrangement links TRBV7-2 to TRBJ2-1, with 8 bases fitting TRBD2. CDR3 length: 14 residues. V dropped 0 bases and J dropped 9; count of bases not matched to a gene: 4. Germline V gene lookup returns CDR1 SGHTA and CDR2 FQGNSA. This chain's CDR3 is CASSLAGRGGEQFF. CDR3 in DNA: TGTGCCAGCAGCTTAGCCGGGAGGGGGGGTGAGCAGTTCTTC.

At least ten counts were recorded for this clonotype. The CDR3 DNA follows: TGTGCCAGCAGTTTTTGGGGGGGGCCGTACAATGAGCAGTTCTTC. The encoded protein is CASSFWGGPYNEQFF. V and J are TRBV12-3 or TRBV12-4 and TRBJ2-1; D may be TRBD2 (7 bases). Trimming shortened V by 3 bases and J by 4 bases, and 13 bases separated the two germline ends. CDR3 length: 15 amino acids.

In this sample, this clonotype turned up a few times. The V call is TRBV11-2, the J call TRBJ1-4; weak D call: TRBD1 (5 bases). Germline-derived CDR1 and CDR2 are SGHAT and FQNNGV. The germline V and J ends were trimmed by 5 bases and 7 bases, with 17 bases remaining between them. The CDR3 sequence is 15 residues long. CDR3 amino acids: CASSPKLRGREKLFF. The CDR3 DNA reads as TGTGCCAGCAGCCCGAAGTTGAGGGGACGTGAAAAACTGTTTTTT. Looking up the rest from reference TRBV11-2 and TRBJ1-4 gives the full variable domain: EAGVAQSPRYKIIEKRQSVAFWCNPISGHATLYWYQQILGQGPKLLIQFQNNGVVDDSQLPKDRFSAERLKGVDSTLKIQPAKLEDSAVYLCASSPKLRGREKLFFGSGTQLSVL.

The sample holds a few counts of this clonotype. CDR3 in amino acids: CATSRDREVYSNQPQHF. The CDR3 region has the DNA TGTGCCACCAGCAGAGATAGGGAGGTTTATAGCAATCAGCCCCAGCATTTT. The chain couples TRBV15 to TRBJ1-5; D not certain. In germline, CDR1 is LNHNV, CDR2 YYDKDF (reference sequence). Between the trimmed V and J ends, which lost 0 bases and 0 bases, there was a span of 12 bases. The CDR3 spans 17 residues.

The CDR3: CASTGQGRTEAFF. CDR3 sequence (DNA): TGCGCCAGCACGGGACAGGGAAGAACTGAAGCTTTCTTT. The chain recombines TRBV5-1 with TRBJ1-1; 9 nucleotides line up with TRBD1. V gave up 6 bases and J gave up 5 bases; unmatched junction bases: 5. The CDR3 extends over 13 amino acids. The germline gives CDR1 SGHRS, CDR2 YFSETQ.

This clonotype appeared a few times. The V gene is TRBV21-1, the J gene TRBJ1-5. TRBV21-1 is a listed pseudogene. CDR3 length equals 18 residues. The CDR3 region is CASSKVRSELYSNQPQHF. Here the CDR3 DNA reads TGTGCCAGCAGCAAAGTGCGGTCCGAGCTGTATAGCAATCAGCCCCAGCATTTT.

The sample holds many counts of this clonotype. The DNA for the CDR3 is TGTGCCAGCAGTTGGGGACAGGACACAGATACGCAGTATTTT. It translates to CASSWGQDTDTQYF. The chain links TRBV6-5 to TRBJ2-3; TRBD1 aligns across 8 bases. The germline V gene encodes CDR1 MNHEY and CDR2 SVGAGI. The CDR3 covers 14 residues. The V and J ends lost 4 bases and 2 bases, in that order; junction bases with no gene match: 2.

This chain connects TRBV7-3 to TRBJ2-7; no firm D call. With 0 bases removed from V and 6 bases from J, the gap between germline ends came to 9 bases. The CDR3 has 13 residues. Germline V gene data show CDR1 as SGHTA and CDR2 as FQGTGA. The CDR3 bases are TGTGCCAGCAGCTTAACGGGTACAAGCGAGCAGTACTTC. Translation: CASSLTGTSEQYF.

This chain's CDR3 is CASSSWRARTEAFF. In DNA, the CDR3 is TGTGCCAGCAGTTCCTGGCGAGCGCGCACTGAAGCTTTCTTT. J is TRBJ1-1 and V is TRBV12-3 or TRBV12-4; D remains unclear. Trimming took 4 bases from V and 4 from J, leaving 13 bases between them. This CDR3 has 14 residues.